A selection of T cell receptor beta chains follows, all from one sample in a study of T cells in Graves' hyperthyroidism and ophthalmopathy. TCRdb used MiXCR to reprocess the multiplex PCR reads, holding one entry per CDR3 protein. The sample lists roughly 510,000 distinct CDR3 sequences, 40% to 55% occurring once. The sample taken for sequencing was peripheral blood or thyroid tissue (not recorded which). The receptor set was obtained from an adult woman with Graves' disease, either hyperthyroidism or ophthalmopathy (not recorded which). Both conserved end residues are part of each CDR3. Each record gives: V gene, J gene, D gene, clone size, CDR3 DNA, CDR3 protein. A D gene is named only where the DNA matches it firmly. Expanded clones are given a class, and other clones once, few, many or no size at all.

v_call: TRBV18
j_call: TRBJ1-1
d_call: TRBD1
clone_size: few
cdr3_nt: TGTGCCAGCTCACCTCGAGGACAGGGTACTAACACTGAAGCTTTCTTT
cdr3_aa: CASSPRGQGTNTEAFF

v_call: TRBV14
j_call: TRBJ1-3
d_call: .
clone_size: .
cdr3_nt: TGTGCCAGCAGCCAAGATACCAGAGGCTACACCATATATTTT
cdr3_aa: CASSQDTRGYTIYF

v_call: TRBV20-1
j_call: TRBJ1-1
d_call: .
clone_size: .
cdr3_nt: TGCAGTGCTAGAGAAGGGGGGGTGGGGGCTTTCTTT
cdr3_aa: CSAREGGVGAFF

v_call: TRBV5-4
j_call: TRBJ1-2
d_call: .
clone_size: many
cdr3_nt: TGTGCCAGCAGCTCGGGTCCGTCTGGCTACACCTTC
cdr3_aa: CASSSGPSGYTF

v_call: TRBV7-2
j_call: TRBJ2-5
d_call: TRBD1
clone_size: many
cdr3_nt: TGTGCCAGCAGCCATGCGGGACAGGGGCGGGAGACCCAGTACTTC
cdr3_aa: CASSHAGQGRETQYF

v_call: TRBV29-1
j_call: TRBJ2-6
d_call: TRBD1
clone_size: .
cdr3_nt: TGCAGCGTAGGGGCAGGGGGCCTCTCTGGGGCCAACGTCCTGACTTTC
cdr3_aa: CSVGAGGLSGANVLTF

v_call: TRBV7-3
j_call: TRBJ1-1
d_call: .
clone_size: many
cdr3_nt: TGTGCCAGCAGCTTAAGCCCTGGTCCCGGCACTGAAGCTTTCTTT
cdr3_aa: CASSLSPGPGTEAFF

v_call: TRBV20-1
j_call: TRBJ1-2
d_call: .
clone_size: .
cdr3_nt: TGCAGTGCTAGGGCGGGGCCAAACTATGGCTACACCTTC
cdr3_aa: CSARAGPNYGYTF

v_call: TRBV24-1
j_call: TRBJ2-2
d_call: .
clone_size: few
cdr3_nt: TGTGCCACCAGCCTCCCCCGTGGCGGGGAGCTGTTTTTT
cdr3_aa: CATSLPRGGELFF

v_call: TRBV24-1
j_call: TRBJ1-3
d_call: .
clone_size: few
cdr3_nt: TGTGCCACCAGTGATTCCGGGACATCCTCTGGAAACACCATATATTTT
cdr3_aa: CATSDSGTSSGNTIYF

v_call: TRBV20-1
j_call: TRBJ1-5
d_call: TRBD1
clone_size: .
cdr3_nt: TGCAGTGCAAACCGGGACAGAAGCAATCAGCCCCAGCATTTT
cdr3_aa: CSANRDRSNQPQHF

v_call: TRBV15
j_call: TRBJ2-5
d_call: .
clone_size: many
cdr3_nt: TGTGCCACCAGCAGAGATCTGAGCGGGTCCCAAGAGACCCAGTACTTC
cdr3_aa: CATSRDLSGSQETQYF

v_call: TRBV29-1
j_call: TRBJ1-1
d_call: .
clone_size: .
cdr3_nt: TGCAGCGTTGGAGTTCTGGACACTCAAGCTTTCTTT
cdr3_aa: CSVGVLDTQAFF

v_call: TRBV7-4
j_call: TRBJ2-5
d_call: .
clone_size: .
cdr3_nt: TGTGCCAGCAGTTTTGGGGCCGGACAGACCCAGTACTTC
cdr3_aa: CASSFGAGQTQYF

v_call: TRBV4-2
j_call: TRBJ1-1
d_call: .
clone_size: few
cdr3_nt: TGTGCCAGCAGCCAAGAGAGGGCAGGGTGGTGGGTCACTGAAGCTTTCTTT
cdr3_aa: CASSQERAGWWVTEAFF

v_call: TRBV29-1
j_call: TRBJ1-2
d_call: .
clone_size: .
cdr3_nt: TGCAGCGTTGAGTCATCTAACTATGGCTACACCTTC
cdr3_aa: CSVESSNYGYTF

v_call: TRBV27
j_call: TRBJ1-5
d_call: .
clone_size: few
cdr3_nt: TGTGCCAGCAGTTTCTCATTATGGCAGCCCCAGCATTTT
cdr3_aa: CASSFSLWQPQHF

v_call: TRBV20-1
j_call: TRBJ1-5
d_call: .
clone_size: few
cdr3_nt: TGCAGTGCTAGAGATCCGGGTAGGGGCAATCAGCCCCAGCATTTT
cdr3_aa: CSARDPGRGNQPQHF

v_call: TRBV20-1
j_call: TRBJ2-3
d_call: .
clone_size: few
cdr3_nt: TGCAGTGCTAGGACAGGACCTGTCACAGATACGCAGTATTTT
cdr3_aa: CSARTGPVTDTQYF

v_call: TRBV7-2
j_call: TRBJ1-1
d_call: .
clone_size: .
cdr3_nt: TGTGCCAGCAGCACTATGGGGAACACTGAAGCTTTCTTT
cdr3_aa: CASSTMGNTEAFF

v_call: TRBV12-5
j_call: TRBJ2-2
d_call: TRBD2
clone_size: few
cdr3_nt: TGTGCTAGTGGTTTGCGGCTAGCGGGAGTAGCGACCGGGGAGCTGTTTTTT
cdr3_aa: CASGLRLAGVATGELFF

v_call: TRBV20-1
j_call: TRBJ2-5
d_call: .
clone_size: .
cdr3_nt: TGCAGTGCTAGAGGGCATAGCAATCAGCCCCAGTACTTC
cdr3_aa: CSARGHSNQPQYF

v_call: TRBV7-9
j_call: TRBJ1-2
d_call: .
clone_size: many
cdr3_nt: TGTGCCAGCAGCTCAACCGACAGGAACTATGGCTACACCTTC
cdr3_aa: CASSSTDRNYGYTF

v_call: TRBV6-5
j_call: TRBJ1-5
d_call: .
clone_size: .
cdr3_nt: TGTGCCAGCAGGGGACCATTGTATCAGCCCCAGCATTTT
cdr3_aa: CASRGPLYQPQHF

v_call: TRBV20-1
j_call: TRBJ1-3
d_call: .
clone_size: many
cdr3_nt: TGCAGTGCTAGAGTGGCGGCGATCGGAAACACCATATATTTT
cdr3_aa: CSARVAAIGNTIYF

v_call: TRBV7-9
j_call: TRBJ1-3
d_call: .
clone_size: .
cdr3_nt: TGTGCCAGCACCTCGGGGCAGGGTGATGGCTACACCATATATTTT
cdr3_aa: CASTSGQGDGYTIYF

v_call: TRBV29-1
j_call: TRBJ1-2
d_call: TRBD1
clone_size: .
cdr3_nt: TGCAGCGTTGTGGCAGGGGGCATAAGTGGCTACACCTTC
cdr3_aa: CSVVAGGISGYTF

v_call: TRBV10-3
j_call: TRBJ1-6
d_call: .
clone_size: .
cdr3_nt: TGTGCCAGCACCCCCCGCGGTACTTCACCCCTCCACTTT
cdr3_aa: CASTPRGTSPLHF

v_call: TRBV6-5
j_call: TRBJ1-6
d_call: .
clone_size: many
cdr3_nt: TGTGCCTCGACCGGGTACTTCAATTCACCCCTCCACTTT
cdr3_aa: CASTGYFNSPLHF

v_call: TRBV29-1
j_call: TRBJ2-7
d_call: TRBD1
clone_size: many
cdr3_nt: TGCAGCGTTAGGGGGGGACAGGGCGAGCAGTACTTC
cdr3_aa: CSVRGGQGEQYF

v_call: TRBV7-2
j_call: TRBJ2-2
d_call: TRBD2
clone_size: .
cdr3_nt: TGTGCCAGCAGCCGAAGCGGGAGTATATCCGGGGAGCTGTTTTTT
cdr3_aa: CASSRSGSISGELFF

v_call: TRBV7-2
j_call: TRBJ1-4
d_call: .
clone_size: .
cdr3_nt: TGTGCCAGCAGCTTAGTGGGGGCCGGGGGTGAAAAACTGTTTTTT
cdr3_aa: CASSLVGAGGEKLFF

v_call: TRBV7-2
j_call: TRBJ1-1
d_call: .
clone_size: .
cdr3_nt: TGTGCCAGCAGCTTAGTAGTGAAGGCCGGAACTGAAGCTTTCTTT
cdr3_aa: CASSLVVKAGTEAFF

v_call: TRBV29-1
j_call: TRBJ1-2
d_call: .
clone_size: .
cdr3_nt: TGCAGCGTTGAAGATACCGGGGGGGGCTACACCTTC
cdr3_aa: CSVEDTGGGYTF

v_call: TRBV7-8
j_call: TRBJ2-2
d_call: TRBD2
clone_size: many
cdr3_nt: TGTGCCAGCAGCCAAATGGGACTAGCGACCACCGGGGAGCTGTTTTTT
cdr3_aa: CASSQMGLATTGELFF

v_call: TRBV10-3
j_call: TRBJ2-5
d_call: TRBD2
clone_size: many
cdr3_nt: TGTGCCATCACCGCGACTAGCGGGCGGGAGACCCAGTACTTC
cdr3_aa: CAITATSGRETQYF

v_call: TRBV2
j_call: TRBJ2-5
d_call: TRBD2
clone_size: .
cdr3_nt: TGTGCCAGCACCCTAGCGGTGGACACGTCCAGAGAGACCCAGTACTTC
cdr3_aa: CASTLAVDTSRETQYF

v_call: TRBV29-1
j_call: TRBJ1-1
d_call: .
clone_size: .
cdr3_nt: TGCAGCGTTGGGCGGGCCCAGATGAACACTGAAGCTTTCTTT
cdr3_aa: CSVGRAQMNTEAFF

v_call: TRBV10-3
j_call: TRBJ2-7
d_call: TRBD1
clone_size: .
cdr3_nt: TGTGCCATCGGGGACCCGGGACAGGGGTACGAGCAGTACTTC
cdr3_aa: CAIGDPGQGYEQYF

v_call: TRBV29-1
j_call: TRBJ1-1
d_call: .
clone_size: .
cdr3_nt: TGCAGCGTTGAAGATCGAGGAGGGTTTAGGGACACTGAAGCTTTCTTT
cdr3_aa: CSVEDRGGFRDTEAFF

v_call: TRBV20-1
j_call: TRBJ1-1
d_call: .
clone_size: .
cdr3_nt: TGCAGTGCTAGAGATTTAAACACTGAAGCTTTCTTT
cdr3_aa: CSARDLNTEAFF

v_call: TRBV5-1
j_call: TRBJ1-4
d_call: .
clone_size: .
cdr3_nt: TGCGCCAGCAGCTTGGACAATTCGGATGAAAAACTGTTTTTT
cdr3_aa: CASSLDNSDEKLFF

v_call: TRBV4-1
j_call: TRBJ2-3
d_call: .
clone_size: many
cdr3_nt: TGCGCCAGCAGCCCAAGCGTCAGTTCAGATACGCAGTATTTT
cdr3_aa: CASSPSVSSDTQYF

v_call: TRBV2
j_call: TRBJ2-2
d_call: TRBD2
clone_size: many
cdr3_nt: TGTGCCAGCAGGAGGCTAGCGGGCGCCACCGGGGAGCTGTTTTTT
cdr3_aa: CASRRLAGATGELFF

v_call: TRBV7-3
j_call: TRBJ2-2
d_call: TRBD1
clone_size: .
cdr3_nt: TGTGCCAGCAGCTTACCCGGGACAGCGACAGACACCGGGGAGCTGTTTTTT
cdr3_aa: CASSLPGTATDTGELFF

v_call: TRBV20-1
j_call: TRBJ1-2
d_call: TRBD1
clone_size: .
cdr3_nt: TGCAGTGCTAGAGACTCACAGGGGATAGCTAACTATGGCTACACCTTC
cdr3_aa: CSARDSQGIANYGYTF

v_call: TRBV2
j_call: TRBJ1-1
d_call: .
clone_size: many
cdr3_nt: TGTGCCAGTGATGGGGGGAAAGCTTTCTTT
cdr3_aa: CASDGGKAFF

v_call: TRBV10-1
j_call: TRBJ2-2
d_call: .
clone_size: .
cdr3_nt: TGCGCCAGCAGCCAGTCGGTGGCCGGGGAGCTGTTTTTT
cdr3_aa: CASSQSVAGELFF

v_call: TRBV12-3/TRBV12-4
j_call: TRBJ1-6
d_call: TRBD1
clone_size: many
cdr3_nt: TGTGCCAGCAGTTACCGACAGGGTTTATCGGGCTCACCCCTCCACTTT
cdr3_aa: CASSYRQGLSGSPLHF

v_call: TRBV7-9
j_call: TRBJ2-7
d_call: .
clone_size: .
cdr3_nt: TGTGCCAGCAGCTTGCCCAGGGGCTACGAGCAGTACTTC
cdr3_aa: CASSLPRGYEQYF

v_call: TRBV7-2
j_call: TRBJ1-2
d_call: TRBD1
clone_size: .
cdr3_nt: TGCGCCAGCAGCTTACTCCAGGACAGGGTTGGAGGCTACACCTTC
cdr3_aa: CASSLLQDRVGGYTF

v_call: TRBV11-2
j_call: TRBJ1-1
d_call: .
clone_size: .
cdr3_nt: TGTGCCAGCAGATTCAGACCCGTCTTGCCTGAAGCTTTCTTT
cdr3_aa: CASRFRPVLPEAFF